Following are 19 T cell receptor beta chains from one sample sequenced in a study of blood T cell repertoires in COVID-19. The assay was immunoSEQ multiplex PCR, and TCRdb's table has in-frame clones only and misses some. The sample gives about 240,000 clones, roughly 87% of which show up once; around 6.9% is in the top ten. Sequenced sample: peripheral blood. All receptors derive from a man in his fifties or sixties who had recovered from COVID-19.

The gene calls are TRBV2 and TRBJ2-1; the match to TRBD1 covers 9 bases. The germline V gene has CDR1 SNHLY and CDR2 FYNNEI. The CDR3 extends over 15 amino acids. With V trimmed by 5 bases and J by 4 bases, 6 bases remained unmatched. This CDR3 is CASSSTGQGYNEQFF. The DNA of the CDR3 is TGTGCCAGCAGTTCAACGGGACAGGGTTACAATGAGCAGTTCTTC. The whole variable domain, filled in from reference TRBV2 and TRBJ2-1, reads EPEVTQTPSHQVTQMGQEVILRCVPISNHLYFYWYRQILGQKVEFLVSFYNNEISEKSEIFDDQFSVERPDGSNFTLKIRSTKLEDSAMYFCASSSTGQGYNEQFFGPGTRLTVL.

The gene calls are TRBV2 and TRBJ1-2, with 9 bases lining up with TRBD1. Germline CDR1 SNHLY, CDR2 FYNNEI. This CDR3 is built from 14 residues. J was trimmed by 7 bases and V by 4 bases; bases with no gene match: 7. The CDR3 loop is CASSVPGQGAGYTF. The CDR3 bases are TGTGCCAGCAGTGTTCCGGGACAGGGAGCTGGCTACACCTTC.

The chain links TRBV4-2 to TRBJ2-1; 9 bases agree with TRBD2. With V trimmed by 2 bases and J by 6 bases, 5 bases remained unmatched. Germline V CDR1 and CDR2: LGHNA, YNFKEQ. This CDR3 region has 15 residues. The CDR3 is CASSQSSGVINEQFF. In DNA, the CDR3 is TGTGCCAGCAGCCAATCTAGCGGGGTGATCAATGAGCAGTTCTTC.

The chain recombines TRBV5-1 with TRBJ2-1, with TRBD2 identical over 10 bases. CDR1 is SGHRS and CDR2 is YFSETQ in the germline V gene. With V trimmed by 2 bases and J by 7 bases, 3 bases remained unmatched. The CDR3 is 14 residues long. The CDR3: CASSFTSGVNEQFF. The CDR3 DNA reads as TGCGCCAGCAGCTTTACTAGCGGGGTAAATGAGCAGTTCTTC. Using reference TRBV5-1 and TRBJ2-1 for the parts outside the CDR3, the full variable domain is KAGVTQTPRYLIKTRGQQVTLSCSPISGHRSVSWYQQTPGQGLQFLFEYFSETQRNKGNFPGRFSGRQFSNSRSEMNVSTLELGDSALYLCASSFTSGVNEQFFGPGTRLTVL.

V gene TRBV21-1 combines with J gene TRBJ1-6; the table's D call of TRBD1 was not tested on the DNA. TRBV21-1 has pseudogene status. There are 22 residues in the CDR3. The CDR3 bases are TGTGCCAGCAGCAAAGACTCGACGTCCAAACAGGGGGCGGGGTCCTATAATTCACCCCTCCACTTT. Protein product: CASSKDSTSKQGAGSYNSPLHF.

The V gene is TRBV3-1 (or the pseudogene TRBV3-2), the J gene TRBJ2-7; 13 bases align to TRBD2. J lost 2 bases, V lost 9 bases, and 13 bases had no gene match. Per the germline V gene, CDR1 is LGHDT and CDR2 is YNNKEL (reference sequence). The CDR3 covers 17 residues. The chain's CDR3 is CASSRLATSGGAYEQYF. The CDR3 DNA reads TGTGCCAGTAGTCGCCTTGCAACTAGCGGGGGGGCCTACGAGCAGTACTTC.

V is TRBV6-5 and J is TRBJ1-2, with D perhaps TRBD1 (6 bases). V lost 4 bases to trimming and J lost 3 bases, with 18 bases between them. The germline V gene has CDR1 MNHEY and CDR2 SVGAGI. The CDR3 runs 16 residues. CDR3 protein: CASSSGTLPVDYGYTF. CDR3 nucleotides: TGTGCCAGCAGTTCCGGGACACTCCCGGTTGACTATGGCTACACCTTC.

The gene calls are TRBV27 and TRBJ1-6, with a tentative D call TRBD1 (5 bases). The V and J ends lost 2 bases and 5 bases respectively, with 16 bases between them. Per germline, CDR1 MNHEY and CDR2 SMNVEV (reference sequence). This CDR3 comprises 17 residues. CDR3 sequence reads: CASSLRLGQTNNSPLHF. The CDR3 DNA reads TGTGCCAGCAGTTTACGGCTGGGGCAGACGAATAATTCACCCCTCCACTTT.

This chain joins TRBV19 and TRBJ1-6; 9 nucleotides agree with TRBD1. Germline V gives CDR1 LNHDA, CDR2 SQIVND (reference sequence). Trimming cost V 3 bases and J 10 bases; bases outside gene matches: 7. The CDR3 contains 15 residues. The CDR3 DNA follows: TGTGCCAGTAGTATGAGTACAGGGGGCTCCTCACCCCTCCACTTT. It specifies CASSMSTGGSSPLHF.

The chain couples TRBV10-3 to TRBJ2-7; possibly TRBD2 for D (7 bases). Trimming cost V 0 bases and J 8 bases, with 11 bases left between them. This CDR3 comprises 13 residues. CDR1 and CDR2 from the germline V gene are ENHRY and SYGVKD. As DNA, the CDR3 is TGTGCCATCAGTGAGTCGGGGGGGCGCAAGCAGTACTTC. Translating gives CAISESGGRKQYF.

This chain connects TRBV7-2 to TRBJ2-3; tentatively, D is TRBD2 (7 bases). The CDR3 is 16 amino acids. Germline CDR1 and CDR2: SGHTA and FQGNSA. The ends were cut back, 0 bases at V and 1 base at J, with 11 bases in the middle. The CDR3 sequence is CASSLAGGRGTDTQYF. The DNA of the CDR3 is TGTGCCAGCAGCTTAGCCGGGGGGCGGGGCACAGATACGCAGTATTTT.

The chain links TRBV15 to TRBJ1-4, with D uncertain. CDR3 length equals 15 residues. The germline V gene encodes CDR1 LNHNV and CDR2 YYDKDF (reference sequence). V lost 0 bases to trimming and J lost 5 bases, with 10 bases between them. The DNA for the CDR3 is TGTGCCACCAGCAGAGATGGGAGAGTAAATGAAAAACTGTTTTTT. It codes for CATSRDGRVNEKLFF.

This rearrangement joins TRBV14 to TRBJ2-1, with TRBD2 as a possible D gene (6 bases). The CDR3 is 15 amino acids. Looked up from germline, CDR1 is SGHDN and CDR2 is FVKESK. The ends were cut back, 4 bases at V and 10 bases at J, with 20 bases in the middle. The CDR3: CASSLPGLLFGEQFF. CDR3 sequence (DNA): TGTGCCAGCAGCCTACCGGGACTCCTTTTTGGGGAGCAGTTCTTC. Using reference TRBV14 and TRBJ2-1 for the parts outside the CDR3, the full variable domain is EAGVTQFPSHSVIEKGQTVTLRCDPISGHDNLYWYRRVMGKEIKFLLHFVKESKQDESGMPNNRFLAERTGGTYSTLKVQPAELEDSGVYFCASSLPGLLFGEQFFGPGTRLTVL.

CDR3 sequence (DNA): TGTGCCAGCAGTGAAATAGGGAGAACCGGGGAGCTGTTTTTT. Protein sequence: CASSEIGRTGELFF. V is TRBV6-1 and J is TRBJ2-2; TRBD2 might be the D (5 bases). Germline V gene sequence: CDR1 MNHNS, CDR2 SASEGT. The CDR3 is 14 residues long. V gave up 2 bases and J gave up 5 bases, with 9 bases separating them.

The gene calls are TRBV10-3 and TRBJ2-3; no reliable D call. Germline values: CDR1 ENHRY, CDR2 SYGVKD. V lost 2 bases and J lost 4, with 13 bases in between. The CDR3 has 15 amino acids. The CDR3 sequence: CAISEPGHAADTQYF. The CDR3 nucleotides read TGTGCCATCAGTGAGCCCGGCCATGCGGCAGATACGCAGTATTTT.

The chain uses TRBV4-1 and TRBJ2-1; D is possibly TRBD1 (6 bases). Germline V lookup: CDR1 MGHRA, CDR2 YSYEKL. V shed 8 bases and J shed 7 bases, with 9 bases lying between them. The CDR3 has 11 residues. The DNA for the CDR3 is TGCGCCAGCTCACAGGGTAATGAGCAGTTCTTC. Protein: CASSQGNEQFF.

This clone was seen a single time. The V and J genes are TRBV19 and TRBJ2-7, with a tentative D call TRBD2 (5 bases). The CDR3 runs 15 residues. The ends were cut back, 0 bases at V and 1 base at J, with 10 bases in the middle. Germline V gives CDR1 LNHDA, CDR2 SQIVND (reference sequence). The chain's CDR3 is CASSIDHGGSYEQYV. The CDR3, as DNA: TGTGCCAGTAGTATAGATCATGGCGGGTCCTACGAGCAGTACGTC.

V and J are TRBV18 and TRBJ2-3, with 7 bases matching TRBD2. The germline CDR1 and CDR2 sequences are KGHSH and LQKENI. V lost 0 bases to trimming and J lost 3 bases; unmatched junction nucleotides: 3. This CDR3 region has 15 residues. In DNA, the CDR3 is TGTGCCAGCTCACCACCGATTAGCGGGACAGATACGCAGTATTTT. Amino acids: CASSPPISGTDTQYF.

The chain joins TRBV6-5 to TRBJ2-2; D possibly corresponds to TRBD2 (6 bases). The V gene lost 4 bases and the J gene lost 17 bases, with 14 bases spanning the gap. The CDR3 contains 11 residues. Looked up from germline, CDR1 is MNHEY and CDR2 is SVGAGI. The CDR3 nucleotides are TGTGCCAGCAGTTCGGCTAGCGAGGTTTTTTTT. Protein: CASSSASEVFF.